A single sample gave rise to the 10 T cell receptor beta chains below, sequenced in a study of vaccination and CD4 T cells after COVID-19. Once obtained from cultured CD4+ T cells, the DNA was sequenced using the Oncomine TCR Beta short-read assay. One entry per CDR3 protein results from TCRdb running MiXCR on the PCR reads. The table lists some 24,000 distinct CDR3 sequences, 40% to 50% of them singletons, with over 3.5% in the top ten. These TCRs' antigens remain unknown. Specified time point: late sampling 161 to 241 days after vaccination in three convalescent patients. As to treatment: approximately 9-day PBMC culture with coronavirus spike peptide pools or control peptides (ViraFEST assay). The material was CD4+ T cells from blood, cultured in vitro, obtained about 7 months after SARS-CoV-2 vaccination. The receptors were gathered from a human donor who had recovered from COVID-19.

V and J are TRBV20-1 and TRBJ2-7; tentative D call: TRBD1 (6 bases). The V end lost 6 bases, the J end lost 0 bases, and 15 bases lay between the germline ends. This CDR3 comprises 14 residues. CDR1 DFQATT and CDR2 SNEGSKA come from the germline V gene (reference sequence). The CDR3 spells CSAEPGHTSYEQYF. CDR3 coding DNA: TGCAGTGCCGAACCGGGACACACCTCCTACGAGCAGTACTTC.

This clonotype came up a few times. The chain is built from TRBV20-1 and TRBJ1-2; possible D gene TRBD1, 5 bases. The CDR3 covers 13 residues. V lost 1 base and J lost 4, with 10 bases in between. Per the germline V gene, CDR1 is DFQATT and CDR2 is SNEGSKA (reference sequence). CDR3: CSARARGVYGYTF. DNA of the CDR3: TGCAGTGCTAGAGCTAGAGGGGTCTATGGCTACACCTTC.

DNA for the CDR3: TGTGCCAGCAGTGCGACTAGCGGGGGCACAGATACGCAGTATTTT. Protein sequence: CASSATSGGTDTQYF. The gene calls are TRBV6-1 and TRBJ2-3; TRBD2 matches at 11 bases. The junction had 1 base not matched to a gene; V was cut back by 4 bases and J by 1 base. There are 15 residues in the CDR3. The germline V gene encodes CDR1 MNHNS and CDR2 SASEGT.

This clonotype appeared a single time. This rearrangement joins TRBV5-1 to TRBJ1-5; maybe TRBD1 (6 bases). V lost 3 bases to trimming and J lost 3 bases, with 19 bases between them. The CDR3 is 17 amino acids. Germline CDR1 and CDR2: SGHRS and YFSETQ. CDR3 nucleotides: TGCGCCAGCAGCTCCCGGGCGAAAACAGGGTTCAATCAGCCCCAGCATTTT. This gives the protein CASSSRAKTGFNQPQHF.

This clonotype occurred a few times. The gene calls are TRBV5-5 and TRBJ1-5, with D possibly being TRBD1 (6 bases). CDR3 length: 15 amino acids. Trimming cost V 4 bases and J 4 bases, with 15 bases left between them. CDR1 and CDR2 from the germline V gene are SGHKS and YYEKEE (reference sequence). CDR3 in DNA: TGTGCCAGCAGCGATTATAACAGGGCTAATCAGCCCCAGCATTTT. This encodes CASSDYNRANQPQHF.

The CDR3 here is CASGRTIQPYEQYF. In nucleotides, the CDR3 is TGTGCTAGTGGGAGGACTATTCAACCCTACGAGCAGTACTTC. The chain has TRBV12-5 and TRBJ2-7; tentative D call: TRBD2 (6 bases). V was cut by 6 bases and J by 2 bases, with 14 bases left in between. The length of the CDR3 is 14 residues. Germline CDR1 and CDR2: LGHNT and FRNRAP.

The V call is TRBV6-2 or TRBV6-3, the J call TRBJ2-7, with 14 bases that match TRBD2. The CDR3 runs 17 residues. Germline CDR1 reads MNHEY; CDR2 reads SVGEGT. With V trimmed by 6 bases and J by 4 bases, 11 bases remained unmatched. CDR3: CASSIQSGLAGEYEQYF. The CDR3 DNA sequence: TGTGCCAGCAGCATACAGTCGGGACTAGCGGGGGAGTACGAGCAGTACTTC.

This sequence joins TRBV7-2 and TRBJ2-7, with 10 bases matching TRBD2. The CDR3 runs 16 residues. Trimming at V came to 1 base and at J to 2 bases, leaving 5 bases not matched to a gene. The germline V gene has CDR1 SGHTA and CDR2 FQGNSA. The CDR3 sequence is CASSLVQAGGPYEQYF. CDR3 nucleotide sequence: TGTGCCAGCAGCTTAGTCCAAGCGGGAGGGCCCTACGAGCAGTACTTC.

This sequence joins TRBV7-2 and TRBJ2-2, with 8 bases fitting TRBD2. This CDR3 comprises 15 residues. Germline values: CDR1 SGHTA, CDR2 FQGNSA. The trim removed 4 bases at V and 1 base at J, leaving 2 bases unmatched. This chain's CDR3 is CASSWSGRNTGELFF. The DNA for the CDR3 is TGTGCCAGCAGCTGGAGCGGGAGGAACACCGGGGAGCTGTTTTTT.

This clonotype was detected only a few times. The CDR3 spells CASGVRGPGETQYF. CDR3 bases: TGTGCCAGCGGTGTCAGGGGGCCCGGAGAGACCCAGTACTTC. This chain uses TRBV6-1 with TRBJ2-5; 8 positions agree with TRBD1. The CDR3 is 14 amino acids. CDR1 is MNHNS, CDR2 SASEGT, per germline. Germline trimming cut 8 bases from V and 4 bases from J; bases unmatched to any gene: 9.